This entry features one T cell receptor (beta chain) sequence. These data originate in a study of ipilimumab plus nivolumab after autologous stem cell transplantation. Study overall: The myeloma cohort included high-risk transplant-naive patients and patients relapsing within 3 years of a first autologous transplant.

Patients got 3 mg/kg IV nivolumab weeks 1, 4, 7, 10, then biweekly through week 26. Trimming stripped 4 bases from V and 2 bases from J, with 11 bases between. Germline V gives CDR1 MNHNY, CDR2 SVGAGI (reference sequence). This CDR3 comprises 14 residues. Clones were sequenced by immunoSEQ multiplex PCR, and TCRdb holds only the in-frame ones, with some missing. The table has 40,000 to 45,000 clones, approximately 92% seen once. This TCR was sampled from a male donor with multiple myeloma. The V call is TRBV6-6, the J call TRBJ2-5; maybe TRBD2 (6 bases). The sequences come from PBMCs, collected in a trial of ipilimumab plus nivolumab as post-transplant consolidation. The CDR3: CASSSPGRQETQYF. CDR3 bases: TGTGCCAGCAGTTCTCCAGGGAGGCAAGAGACCCAGTACTTC.